The 27 T cell receptor beta chains below were found in one sample sequenced in a study of blood T cell repertoires in COVID-19. Only in-frame clones appear in the TCRdb table, and some are missing; sequencing was by immunoSEQ multiplex PCR. The table includes over 200,000 clones, about 83% detected once. The source material was peripheral blood. These receptors originate from a man in his 60s who had recovered from COVID-19.

V usage is TRBV28 and J usage is TRBJ1-2; tentative D call: TRBD1 (6 bases). CDR3 length: 14 residues. Trimming left V 7 bases short and J 8 bases short, with 20 bases between. Germline CDR1 and CDR2: MDHEN and SYDVKM. The chain's CDR3 is CASTSPPGAEGYTF. The CDR3 nucleotides are TGTGCCAGCACCTCTCCCCCAGGGGCAGAAGGCTACACCTTC.

V is TRBV29-1 and J is TRBJ1-2; D is perhaps TRBD1 (5 bases). V was trimmed by 3 bases and J by 2 bases, leaving 10 bases between them. The CDR3 spans 13 residues. Germline lookup yields CDR1 SQVTM and CDR2 ANQGSEA. CDR3 DNA: TGCAGCGTTGAGGGGGGACGGAACTATGGCTACACCTTC. Protein sequence: CSVEGGRNYGYTF. The entire variable domain, with the rest obtained from reference TRBV29-1 and TRBJ1-2, is as follows: SAVISQKPSRDICQRGTSLTIQCQVDSQVTMMFWYRQQPGQSLTLIATANQGSEATYESGFVIDKFPISRPNLTFSTLTVSNMSPEDSSIYLCSVEGGRNYGYTFGSGTRLTVV.

The chain uses TRBV19 and TRBJ1-1, with TRBD1 matching over 9 bases. Germline trimming cut 5 bases from V and 3 bases from J; bases unmatched to any gene: 7. Germline values: CDR1 LNHDA, CDR2 SQIVND (reference sequence). The CDR3 is 15 amino acids. CDR3: CASSFSRTGDTEAFF. The CDR3 DNA follows: TGTGCCAGTAGTTTCTCCCGGACAGGGGACACTGAAGCTTTCTTT.

The rearrangement uses TRBV4-2 and TRBJ1-3; D may be TRBD1 (5 bases). The CDR3 extends over 16 amino acids. The V gene's germline CDR1 is LGHNA and CDR2 YNFKEQ. V was trimmed by 5 bases and J by 0 bases, leaving 14 bases between them. CDR3 sequence reads: CASSYSGDSSGNTIYF. DNA of the CDR3: TGTGCCAGCAGCTATTCGGGGGATAGCTCTGGAAACACCATATATTTT.

The chain employs TRBV7-9 and TRBJ2-7; 7 bases line up with TRBD1. Germline V gene data show CDR1 as SEHNR and CDR2 as FQNEAQ (reference sequence). V shed 5 bases, J shed 1 base, and the junction held 5 bases outside the gene matches. The CDR3 is 14 amino acids. CDR3 protein: CASSVRTGSYEQYF. In DNA, the CDR3 is TGTGCCAGCAGCGTAAGGACAGGATCCTACGAGCAGTACTTC.

The chain combines TRBV3-1 (or the pseudogene TRBV3-2) with TRBJ2-5, with a possible D match to TRBD2 (5 bases). CDR3 size: 15 residues. The germline V gene has CDR1 LGHDT and CDR2 YNNKEL (reference sequence). Trimming left V 0 bases short and J 2 bases short, with 10 bases between. In DNA form, the CDR3 reads TGTGCCAGCAGCCAAGATCTAGCCACACAAGAGACCCAGTACTTC. Amino acid sequence: CASSQDLATQETQYF.

V usage is TRBV15 and J usage is TRBJ1-6; the D gene is possibly TRBD1 (5 bases). V shed 3 bases and J shed 6 bases, with 12 bases lying between them. The CDR3 loop spans 15 amino acids. Germline V gene data show CDR1 as LNHNV and CDR2 as YYDKDF (reference sequence). DNA for the CDR3: TGTGCCACCAGCAGGCGGGACGGACTTAATTCACCCCTCCACTTT. Translating it yields CATSRRDGLNSPLHF.

This clone was observed once. The chain joins TRBV2 to TRBJ1-2, with D possibly matching TRBD1 (5 bases). The length of the CDR3 is 14 residues. V was clipped by 7 bases and J by 4 bases, with 16 bases between them. In germline, CDR1 is SNHLY, CDR2 FYNNEI. In nucleotides, the CDR3 is TGTGCCAGCACCCGTGGGGCAGATGGCTATGGCTACACCTTC. This gives the protein CASTRGADGYGYTF.

This clone was observed a handful of times. CDR3 protein: CASSPGEWREKLFF. In nucleotides, the CDR3 is TGTGCCAGCAGTCCCGGGGAGTGGAGAGAAAAACTGTTTTTT. This rearrangement joins TRBV6-5 to TRBJ1-4; D gene unclear. CDR3 length: 14 residues. V dropped 5 bases and J dropped 8 bases, with 15 bases sitting between them. Germline CDR1 reads MNHEY; CDR2 reads SVGAGI.

This clone occurred a few times. The chain combines TRBV27 with TRBJ2-1; TRBD2 agrees at 10 bases. The CDR3 is 15 residues long. The ends lost 7 bases at V and 9 bases at J; junction bases unmatched: 12. Germline CDR1 and CDR2: MNHEY and SMNVEV (reference sequence). CDR3 nucleotide sequence: TGTGCCAGCAAGAAGCTAGCGGGGGAGCCTCCTGAGCAGTTCTTC. It codes for CASKKLAGEPPEQFF.

The chain has TRBV6-2 or TRBV6-3 and TRBJ2-5; 13 nucleotides align to TRBD2. The CDR3 loop spans 17 amino acids. CDR1 and CDR2 from the germline V gene are MNHEY and SVGEGT. V lost 4 bases and J lost 5; bases outside the gene matches: 10. This chain's CDR3 is CASSSYGTSGKSETQYF. The CDR3 nucleotides read TGTGCCAGCAGTTCTTACGGGACTAGCGGGAAGTCGGAGACCCAGTACTTC.

V is TRBV5-5 and J is TRBJ1-5; D gene uncertain. The CDR3 runs 16 residues. Germline-derived CDR1 and CDR2 are SGHKS and YYEKEE (reference sequence). V lost 0 bases, J lost 1 base, and 11 bases lay in between. CDR3 sequence (DNA): TGTGCCAGCAGCTTGGAAGGAGGATTAAGCAATCAGCCCCAGCATTTT. Translated: CASSLEGGLSNQPQHF.

The V call is TRBV2, the J call TRBJ2-1; the D gene is possibly TRBD2 (7 bases). The V gene's germline CDR1 is SNHLY and CDR2 FYNNEI. V gave up 5 bases and J gave up 6 bases, with 20 bases separating them. The CDR3 sequence is 16 residues long. This CDR3 reads CASSSLGGALGNEQFF. The CDR3 coding sequence is TGTGCCAGCAGTTCCTTGGGGGGGGCGCTTGGCAATGAGCAGTTCTTC.

The rearrangement uses TRBV7-9 and TRBJ1-4; perhaps TRBD1 as D (5 bases). The germline gives CDR1 SEHNR, CDR2 FQNEAQ (reference sequence). Trimming removed 5 bases from V and 2 bases from J, with 12 bases in between. The length of the CDR3 is 15 residues. DNA for the CDR3: TGTGCCAGCAGCCCGGGACTCGGCACTAATGAAAAACTGTTTTTT. It yields the protein CASSPGLGTNEKLFF.

The V and J genes are TRBV6-1 and TRBJ2-2, with a weak D call TRBD2 (6 bases). In germline, CDR1 is MNHNS, CDR2 SASEGT. The CDR3 loop spans 18 amino acids. V lost 4 bases and J lost 2, with 20 bases in between. CDR3 region: CASSALWGTGRNTGELFF. As DNA, the CDR3 is TGTGCCAGCAGTGCATTATGGGGGACCGGGAGAAACACCGGGGAGCTGTTTTTT.

The V gene is TRBV10-2, the J gene TRBJ1-6, with 8 bases aligning to TRBD1. V lost 4 bases and J lost 5; bases outside the gene matches: 7. CDR1 and CDR2 from the germline V gene are WSHSY and SAAADI. The CDR3 consists of 16 residues. In DNA, the CDR3 is TGCGCCAGCAGTGCTTCAGGGGGCGCGCATAATTCACCCCTCCACTTT. Encoded protein: CASSASGGAHNSPLHF.

This clone was picked up one time. CDR3 in amino acids: CASSPSRRDNEQFF. The CDR3 DNA sequence: TGTGCCAGCAGCCCTTCCCGCCGGGACAATGAGCAGTTCTTC. The chain carries TRBV9 and TRBJ2-1; D remains unclear. The CDR3 runs 14 residues. V was trimmed by 4 bases and J by 5 bases, leaving 13 bases between them. Germline V CDR1 and CDR2: SGDLS, YYNGEE.

The chain has TRBV11-2 and TRBJ2-2, with D maybe TRBD1 (6 bases). The CDR3 covers 16 residues. Germline V gene sequence: CDR1 SGHAT, CDR2 FQNNGV. V lost 1 base and J lost 5, with 14 bases in between. CDR3: CASSLAGQRKTGELFF. CDR3 in DNA: TGTGCCAGCAGCTTAGCCGGACAGAGGAAGACCGGGGAGCTGTTTTTT.

V is TRBV24-1 and J is TRBJ2-7; D is unclear. The CDR3 loop spans 11 amino acids. V was trimmed by 7 bases and J by 3 bases, leaving 6 bases between them. Germline CDR1 is KGHDR and CDR2 is SFDVKD. In nucleotides, the CDR3 is TGTGCCACCAGCCTTTACTACGAGCAGTACTTC. Amino acid sequence: CATSLYYEQYF.

This rearrangement joins TRBV7-2 to TRBJ2-3; tentative D call: TRBD1 (6 bases). Trimming removed 5 bases from V and 7 bases from J, with 19 bases in between. Germline lookup yields CDR1 SGHTA and CDR2 FQGNSA. The CDR3 consists of 15 residues. For the CDR3, the DNA is TGTGCCAGCAGCCCCCGGACAGTTACTACCTATACGCAGTATTTT. Translating it yields CASSPRTVTTYTQYF.

CDR3 protein: CASSRQRTGVGYGYTF. CDR3 coding DNA: TGTGCCAGCAGCCGCCAGCGGACAGGGGTAGGTTATGGCTACACCTTC. This chain uses TRBV3-1 (or the pseudogene TRBV3-2) with TRBJ1-2, with TRBD1 matching over 9 bases. V lost 4 bases and J lost 5; bases outside the gene matches: 11. This CDR3 comprises 16 residues. Germline V gene sequence: CDR1 LGHDT, CDR2 YNNKEL (reference sequence).

The chain combines TRBV7-9 with TRBJ1-1; possible D gene TRBD1, 6 bases. The germline V gene has CDR1 SEHNR and CDR2 FQNEAQ (reference sequence). The CDR3 length is 13 residues. V lost 6 bases and J 1 base, leaving 9 bases between the germline ends. The CDR3 nucleotides read TGTGCCAGCAGTCCGACAGGGAACACTGAAGCTTTCTTT. It codes for CASSPTGNTEAFF.

The chain combines TRBV7-2 with TRBJ2-2, with D maybe TRBD1 (5 bases). V shed 2 bases and J shed 0 bases, with 10 bases lying between them. The CDR3 runs 16 residues. The germline V gene encodes CDR1 SGHTA and CDR2 FQGNSA. CDR3 bases: TGTGCCAGCAGCTTAAGACAGTCCGCGAACACCGGGGAGCTGTTTTTT. Its protein product is CASSLRQSANTGELFF.

The chain employs TRBV30 and TRBJ2-7; TRBD1 is a possible D gene (6 bases). V lost 2 bases, J lost 4 bases, and 9 bases lay in between. The CDR3 is 12 amino acids. Germline lookup yields CDR1 GTSNPN and CDR2 SVGIG (reference sequence). CDR3 DNA sequence: TGTGCCTGGAGTACCAGGGGTTACGAGCAGTACTTC. Encoded protein: CAWSTRGYEQYF.

The chain combines TRBV27 with TRBJ2-3; maybe TRBD1 (5 bases). V was trimmed by 0 bases and J by 9 bases, leaving 19 bases between them. CDR1 and CDR2 (germline): MNHEY, SMNVEV (reference sequence). CDR3 size: 16 residues. The CDR3 nucleotides are TGTGCCAGCAGTTTATCGTCGGACAATCGAAGGGGCACGCAGTATTTT. It translates to CASSLSSDNRRGTQYF.

The chain joins TRBV7-2 to TRBJ2-1, with D tentatively TRBD2 (5 bases). Per germline, CDR1 SGHTA and CDR2 FQGNSA. The CDR3 has 14 amino acids. V was pared by 4 bases and J by 6 bases, with 13 bases between. The CDR3 sequence: CASSSRRGGNEQFF. In DNA, the CDR3 is TGTGCCAGCAGCTCACGACGTGGAGGCAATGAGCAGTTCTTC.

The chain recombines TRBV27 with TRBJ2-2; TRBD2 aligns across 11 bases. J was trimmed by 4 bases and V by 7 bases; bases with no gene match: 5. The CDR3 sequence is 15 residues long. Looked up from germline, CDR1 is MNHEY and CDR2 is SMNVEV (reference sequence). The CDR3 loop is CASTIGLAGTGELFF. The CDR3 DNA reads TGTGCCAGCACTATAGGACTAGCGGGCACCGGGGAGCTGTTTTTT.